This T cell receptor beta chain derives from a study of blood T cell repertoires in COVID-19. V was pared by 2 bases and J by 2 bases, with 4 bases of the junction left unmatched. From germline, CDR1 is SGHDT and CDR2 YYEEEE. The CDR3 is 15 amino acids. In this sample, this clone turned up once. Assay: immunoSEQ multiplex PCR; the TCRdb copy retains only in-frame clones and omits some. Here the sample spans 300,000 to 400,000 clones, around 90% being singletons. The receptor was isolated from a woman aged 30 to 39 with COVID-19, enrolled during active disease. Sequencing was done on a sample of peripheral blood. V and J are TRBV5-6 and TRBJ2-3, with 8 bases that match TRBD1. The CDR3 region is CASSLTGGFTDTQYF. For the CDR3, the DNA is TGTGCCAGCAGCTTAACAGGGGGTTTCACAGATACGCAGTATTTT.